The 29 T cell receptor beta chains below all came from one sample that was sequenced in a study of CD8 T cells in ankylosing spondylitis (dated by TCRdb to between 2016 and 2019). Broad study findings and their caveats: Blood from ankylosing spondylitis patients appeared to be characterized by a TCR beta motif composed of under ten highly homologous amino acid variants.

Receptor amplification or capture employed 5' RACE. Sequencing instrument: Illumina HiSeq 2500. TCRdb reprocessed the public reads (quality trimming at Q25 with fastp, clone calling with MiXCR) and kept in-frame beta chains. Rows matching on CDR3 protein sequence are summarized as one entry with the most common DNA and genes. In all, the sample holds about 210,000 distinct CDR3 sequences, and approximately 7.4% of those were seen once. Approximately 15% of the sample lies in the top ten. No antigens are known for them. Sequenced input: blood, either unsorted or a sorted T cell fraction (not recorded which). The receptors were sampled from a male donor with ankylosing spondylitis.

The chain carries TRBV29-1 and TRBJ2-1; the D is unclear. Germline V lookup: CDR1 SQVTM, CDR2 ANQGSEA. Between the trimmed V and J ends, which lost 5 bases and 3 bases, there was a span of 5 bases. There are 11 residues in the CDR3. CDR3 sequence reads: CSVRFYNEQFF. The CDR3 nucleotides read TGCAGCGTTAGATTCTACAATGAGCAGTTCTTC.

This clonotype was counted at least ten times. The chain links TRBV18 to TRBJ2-1; weak D call: TRBD2 (5 bases). V lost 4 bases and J 8 bases, leaving 15 bases between the germline ends. Germline V gene sequence: CDR1 KGHSH, CDR2 LQKENI. CDR3 length equals 14 residues. The CDR3 sequence: CASSRGYGRDEQFF. The DNA for the CDR3 is TGTGCCAGCTCACGGGGATACGGGCGGGATGAGCAGTTCTTC.

At least ten counts were recorded for this clonotype. The chain joins TRBV18 to TRBJ2-1, with D possibly called TRBD1 or TRBD2 (5 bases each). The CDR3 totals 18 residues. The germline V and J ends were trimmed by 3 bases and 2 bases, with 20 bases remaining between them. CDR1 is KGHSH, CDR2 LQKENI, per germline. CDR3 loop: CASSPWDARGNAYNEQFF. CDR3 in DNA: TGTGCCAGCTCACCCTGGGACGCCCGCGGAAACGCCTACAATGAGCAGTTCTTC.

Ten or more counts support this clonotype. V usage is TRBV5-1 and J usage is TRBJ1-5, with D possibly TRBD1 on 6 matching bases. The germline gives CDR1 SGHRS, CDR2 YFSETQ. With 4 bases removed from V and 1 base from J, the gap between germline ends came to 12 bases. The CDR3 runs 15 residues. CDR3 loop: CASSIGGGSNQPQHF. In nucleotides, the CDR3 is TGCGCCAGCAGCATAGGGGGGGGGAGCAATCAGCCCCAGCATTTT.

There are many counts of this clonotype. This chain links TRBV6-5 with TRBJ2-1, with TRBD2 matching over 11 bases. V lost 0 bases and J lost 5; bases outside the gene matches: 3. The CDR3 sequence is 16 residues long. Germline loops: CDR1 MNHEY, CDR2 SVGAGI. CDR3 region: CASSYSASGRNNEQFF. The CDR3 DNA reads as TGTGCCAGCAGTTACTCCGCTAGCGGGAGGAACAATGAGCAGTTCTTC.

This clonotype has ten or more counts. The chain employs TRBV5-1 and TRBJ1-1, with unresolved D. CDR1 SGHRS and CDR2 YFSETQ come from the germline V gene. The CDR3 runs 13 residues. Between the trimmed V and J ends, which lost 2 bases and 4 bases, there was a span of 9 bases. CDR3 amino acids: CASSFGESTEAFF. CDR3 coding DNA: TGCGCCAGCAGCTTCGGGGAGAGCACTGAAGCTTTCTTT.

In this sample, this clonotype turned up many times. This rearrangement joins TRBV6-2 or TRBV6-3 to TRBJ2-7; D is uncertain. Between the trimmed V and J ends, which lost 1 base and 5 bases, there was a span of 15 bases. Germline V gives CDR1 MNHEY, CDR2 SVGEGT. The length of the CDR3 is 15 residues. The CDR3 sequence: CASSYFRQMSDEQYF. CDR3 DNA sequence: TGTGCCAGCAGTTACTTCCGGCAGATGAGCGACGAGCAGTACTTC.

This clonotype was seen ten or more times. V and J are TRBV7-2 and TRBJ2-5; TRBD1 agrees at 8 bases. CDR3 length equals 16 residues. Trimming took 3 bases from V and 5 from J; bases not matched to a gene: 11. Germline lookup yields CDR1 SGHTA and CDR2 FQGNSA. The CDR3 here is CASSFGTGPAWETQYF. DNA for the CDR3: TGTGCCAGCAGCTTCGGGACAGGTCCCGCATGGGAGACCCAGTACTTC. Full variable domain (missing parts from reference TRBV7-2 and TRBJ2-5): GAGVSQSPSNKVTEKGKDVELRCDPISGHTALYWYRQSLGQGLEFLIYFQGNSAPDKSGLPSDRFSAERTGGSVSTLTIQRTQQEDSAVYLCASSFGTGPAWETQYFGPGTRLLVL.

The table lists this clonotype with many counts. The chain links TRBV28 to TRBJ1-5; no clear D gene. The CDR3 sequence is 15 residues long. V lost 5 bases and J lost 0, with 11 bases in between. Germline CDR1 is MDHEN and CDR2 is SYDVKM. The CDR3 reads CASSPGVYSNQPQHF. The CDR3 nucleotides are TGTGCCAGCAGTCCTGGGGTTTATAGCAATCAGCCCCAGCATTTT.

This clonotype was observed many times. This chain uses TRBV4-3 with TRBJ2-5, with a tentative D call TRBD2 (6 bases). CDR1 and CDR2 from the germline V gene are LGHNA and YSLEER. V was clipped by 1 base and J by 7 bases, with 19 bases between them. This CDR3 has 16 residues. The CDR3 spells CASSQGGGEGAGTQYF. Here the CDR3 DNA reads TGCGCCAGCAGCCAAGGTGGTGGAGAAGGAGCGGGGACCCAGTACTTC.

This sequence joins TRBV7-8 and TRBJ1-2; 8 bases fit TRBD1. The V gene end was trimmed by 4 bases and the J gene end by 2 bases; junction bases not matched to a gene: 6. CDR1 is SGHVS and CDR2 is FQNEAQ in the germline V gene. This CDR3 comprises 15 residues. CDR3 DNA sequence: TGTGCCAGCAGCTCGACGCCAGGGGGCAACTATGGCTACACCTTC. Translated, it gives CASSSTPGGNYGYTF.

This clonotype was observed at least ten times. The chain links TRBV7-9 to TRBJ2-4, with TRBD1 identical over 9 bases. This CDR3 is 15 amino acids long. CDR1 is SEHNR and CDR2 is FQNEAQ in the germline V gene (reference sequence). Trimming cost V 1 base and J 4 bases; bases outside gene matches: 2. The CDR3 region is CASSLGQGDKNIQYF. The CDR3 coding sequence is TGTGCCAGCAGCTTAGGACAGGGGGATAAAAACATTCAGTACTTC. The whole variable domain, filled in from reference TRBV7-9 and TRBJ2-4, reads DTGVSQNPRHKITKRGQNVTFRCDPISEHNRLYWYRQTLGQGPEFLTYFQNEAQLEKSRLLSDRFSAERPKGSFSTLEIQRTEQGDSAMYLCASSLGQGDKNIQYFGAGTRLSVL.

This chain joins TRBV9 and TRBJ2-5, with D possibly being TRBD1 (6 bases). This CDR3 contains 15 residues. The germline V gene encodes CDR1 SGDLS and CDR2 YYNGEE. Trimming shortened V by 4 bases and J by 4 bases, and 17 bases separated the two germline ends. This CDR3 is CASSPSGARGETQYF. For the CDR3, the DNA is TGTGCCAGCAGCCCGTCAGGGGCCAGGGGAGAGACCCAGTACTTC. Together with reference TRBV9 and TRBJ2-5, the CDR3 gives the full variable domain: DSGVTQTPKHLITATGQRVTLRCSPRSGDLSVYWYQQSLDQGLQFLIQYYNGEERAKGNILERFSAQQFPDLHSELNLSSLELGDSALYFCASSPSGARGETQYFGPGTRLLVL.

This clonotype was detected many times. The chain recombines TRBV29-1 with TRBJ1-3; 7 bases line up with TRBD1. The germline V gene has CDR1 SQVTM and CDR2 ANQGSEA. The CDR3 sequence is 15 residues long. V shed 5 bases, J shed 2 bases, and the junction held 9 bases outside the gene matches. The CDR3 DNA follows: TGCAGCGTTACCGGCCAGGGGGGTCCTGGAAACACCATATATTTT. Translated: CSVTGQGGPGNTIYF.

This clonotype was picked up many times. The CDR3 sequence is CASSYPGVRNTEAFF. In DNA, the CDR3 is TGTGCCAGCAGTTACCCGGGCGTAAGGAACACTGAAGCTTTCTTT. The genes are TRBV6-2 or TRBV6-3 and TRBJ1-1; no clear D gene. CDR1 is MNHEY and CDR2 is SVGEGT in the germline V gene. The V end lost 2 bases, the J end lost 1 base, and 11 bases lay between the germline ends. This CDR3 has 15 residues.

This clonotype was picked up many times. The rearrangement joins TRBV28 to TRBJ2-1; the D is unclear. CDR1 is MDHEN, CDR2 SYDVKM, per germline. Trimming took 4 bases from V and 5 from J, leaving 3 bases between them. The CDR3 covers 11 residues. The CDR3 DNA follows: TGTGCCAGCAGTTACAACAATGAGCAGTTCTTC. Protein product: CASSYNNEQFF.

This clonotype has at least ten counts. The chain combines TRBV27 with TRBJ1-2; D is perhaps TRBD1 (6 bases). The CDR3 contains 13 residues. Trimming left V 5 bases short and J 7 bases short, with 14 bases between. The V gene's germline CDR1 is MNHEY and CDR2 SMNVEV (reference sequence). The DNA of the CDR3 is TGTGCCAGCAGTCGGACAGTCGCCGGTGGCTACACCTTC. Its translation: CASSRTVAGGYTF.

This clonotype has ten or more counts. The chain links TRBV20-1 to TRBJ2-3; 9 nucleotides agree with TRBD2. J lost 5 bases, V lost 6 bases, and 12 bases had no gene match. The CDR3 is 15 amino acids. Germline-derived CDR1 and CDR2 are DFQATT and SNEGSKA (reference sequence). CDR3 protein: CSATHLSGRQDTQYF. The CDR3 DNA follows: TGCAGTGCCACTCACTTAAGCGGGAGGCAAGATACGCAGTATTTT.

This chain uses TRBV7-9 with TRBJ2-1; D gene ambiguous. This CDR3 comprises 12 residues. Germline lookup yields CDR1 SEHNR and CDR2 FQNEAQ (reference sequence). V was trimmed by 8 bases and J by 9 bases, leaving 14 bases between them. The CDR3 DNA is TGTGCCAGCTTGCCCGTTAGCAGTGAGCAGTTCTTC. Protein sequence: CASLPVSSEQFF.

This clonotype was counted at least ten times. The rearrangement links TRBV11-2 to TRBJ2-1, with 10 bases lining up with TRBD2. The CDR3 totals 15 residues. V was pared by 6 bases and J by 4 bases, with 6 bases of the junction left unmatched. Germline CDR1 reads SGHAT; CDR2 reads FQNNGV. CDR3 in DNA: TGTGCCAGCAGATCCGGGACTAGCGCTTACAATGAGCAGTTCTTC. The encoded protein is CASRSGTSAYNEQFF.

CDR3 protein: CASSLSPVTYYNEQFF. CDR3 nucleotides: TGTGCCAGCAGTTTATCTCCGGTTACATACTACAATGAGCAGTTCTTC. This chain connects TRBV27 to TRBJ2-1; D remains ambiguous. The length of the CDR3 is 16 residues. From germline, CDR1 is MNHEY and CDR2 SMNVEV (reference sequence). Trimming took 0 bases from V and 3 from J, leaving 12 bases between them.

This CDR3 is CASSYSIPQNSPLHF. DNA of the CDR3: TGTGCCAGCAGCTATAGCATCCCGCAGAATTCACCCCTCCACTTT. The chain carries TRBV7-9 and TRBJ1-6; the D is unclear. This CDR3 spans 15 amino acids. Germline CDR1 SEHNR, CDR2 FQNEAQ (reference sequence). Between the trimmed V and J ends, which lost 4 bases and 7 bases, there was a span of 14 bases.

The rearrangement links TRBV6-2 or TRBV6-3 to TRBJ1-5; a weak D match, TRBD1 (6 bases). Trimming shortened V by 5 bases and J by 6 bases, and 17 bases separated the two germline ends. The CDR3 extends over 15 amino acids. Germline values: CDR1 MNHEY, CDR2 SVGEGT. This CDR3 is CASSTPRQAPQPQHF. The CDR3 nucleotides read TGTGCCAGCAGTACCCCTCGACAGGCTCCTCAGCCCCAGCATTTT.

This clonotype has a count of ten or more. This chain uses TRBV28 with TRBJ2-1, with 10 bases lining up with TRBD2. Germline lookup yields CDR1 MDHEN and CDR2 SYDVKM. The CDR3 runs 14 residues. The J segment lost 9 bases and the V segment lost 2 bases, leaving 4 bases of the junction unmatched. CDR3: CASSLILAGIEQFF. Written as DNA, the CDR3 is TGTGCCAGCAGTTTAATACTAGCGGGAATTGAGCAGTTCTTC.

J is TRBJ1-2 and V is TRBV29-1; a weak D match, TRBD1 (5 bases). This CDR3 spans 13 amino acids. V dropped 4 bases and J dropped 2 bases, with 11 bases sitting between them. CDR1 SQVTM and CDR2 ANQGSEA come from the germline V gene. CDR3 nucleotide sequence: TGCAGCGTTGGCGGGGGGACCAACTATGGCTACACCTTC. Its translation is CSVGGGTNYGYTF. Full variable domain (outside the CDR3, taken from reference TRBV29-1 and TRBJ1-2): SAVISQKPSRDICQRGTSLTIQCQVDSQVTMMFWYRQQPGQSLTLIATANQGSEATYESGFVIDKFPISRPNLTFSTLTVSNMSPEDSSIYLCSVGGGTNYGYTFGSGTRLTVV.

This clonotype was counted only a few times. J is TRBJ2-1 and V is TRBV10-3; 7 nucleotides match TRBD1. The CDR3 has 16 amino acids. Germline loops: CDR1 ENHRY, CDR2 SYGVKD. V was pared by 3 bases and J by 0 bases, with 5 bases of the junction left unmatched. The CDR3 DNA reads TGTGCCATCAGTGATCCGGGACAGAGCTCCTACAATGAGCAGTTCTTC. Protein: CAISDPGQSSYNEQFF.

This clonotype was seen ten or more times. The rearrangement uses TRBV11-2 and TRBJ2-7; D might be TRBD1 (6 bases). Germline V gene sequence: CDR1 SGHAT, CDR2 FQNNGV. V lost 2 bases, J lost 2 bases, and 13 bases lay in between. This CDR3 has 15 amino acids. The CDR3 protein is CASSLSRGPTYEQYF. The CDR3 nucleotides read TGTGCCAGCAGCTTATCCAGGGGACCAACCTACGAGCAGTACTTC.

There are a few counts of this clonotype. V gene TRBV29-1 combines with J gene TRBJ2-7; 9 positions match TRBD1. This CDR3 has 14 amino acids. Trimming removed 3 bases from V and 4 bases from J; junction bases left unmatched: 7. Germline CDR1 is SQVTM and CDR2 is ANQGSEA. The CDR3 bases are TGCAGCGTTGAGGGGACAGGGAGGTCTTACGAGCAGTACTTC. This sequence encodes CSVEGTGRSYEQYF.

This clonotype was seen at least ten times. This chain connects TRBV20-1 to TRBJ2-7; no definite D call. Trimming removed 6 bases at V and 6 bases at J, with 6 bases between. The germline gives CDR1 DFQATT, CDR2 SNEGSKA (reference sequence). CDR3 size: 9 residues. The CDR3 spells CSASFEQYF. The CDR3 bases are TGCAGTGCGTCATTCGAGCAGTACTTC.